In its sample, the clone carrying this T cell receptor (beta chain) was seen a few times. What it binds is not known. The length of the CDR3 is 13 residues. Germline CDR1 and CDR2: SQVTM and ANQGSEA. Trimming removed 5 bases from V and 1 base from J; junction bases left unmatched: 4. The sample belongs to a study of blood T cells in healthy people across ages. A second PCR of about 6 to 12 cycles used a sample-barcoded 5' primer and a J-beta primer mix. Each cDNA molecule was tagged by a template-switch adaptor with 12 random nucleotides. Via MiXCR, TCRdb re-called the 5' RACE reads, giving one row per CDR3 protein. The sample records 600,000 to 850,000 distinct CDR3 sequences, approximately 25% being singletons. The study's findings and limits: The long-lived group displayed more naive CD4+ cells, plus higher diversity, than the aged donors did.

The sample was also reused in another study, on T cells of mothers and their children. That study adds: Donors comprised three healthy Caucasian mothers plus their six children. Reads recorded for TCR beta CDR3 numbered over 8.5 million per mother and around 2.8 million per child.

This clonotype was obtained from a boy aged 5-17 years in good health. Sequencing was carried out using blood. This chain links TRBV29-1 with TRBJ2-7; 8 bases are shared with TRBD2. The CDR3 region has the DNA TGCAGCGTTCTGGGCGGGAGGTCCTACGAGCAGTACTTC. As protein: CSVLGGRSYEQYF.